These 28 T cell receptor beta chains share one sample of origin, sequenced in a study of blood T cell repertoires in COVID-19. TCRdb's copy holds only in-frame clones and misses some; the assay was immunoSEQ multiplex PCR. The sample has more than 250,000 clones, around four fifths seen once; the top ten hold approximately 1.3%. Sequenced material: peripheral blood. The receptors derive from a woman aged 45-65 years with acute or convalescent COVID-19.

The chain combines TRBV14 with TRBJ2-7; a possible D gene is TRBD2 (5 bases). V was trimmed by 3 bases and J by 0 bases, leaving 12 bases between them. Per germline, CDR1 SGHDN and CDR2 FVKESK. The CDR3 length is 15 residues. This chain's CDR3 is CASSQAGILSYEQYF. The CDR3 region has the DNA TGTGCCAGCAGCCAGGCCGGGATCCTCTCCTACGAGCAGTACTTC.

The rearrangement uses TRBV21-1 and TRBJ2-7; the table's D call TRBD1 went unverified against the DNA. TRBV21-1 is classified as a pseudogene. The CDR3 length is 15 residues. CDR3 DNA: TGTGCCAGCAGCAGAACCCAGGGGGGAGTGAGGGGGCAGTACGTC. This gives the protein CASSRTQGGVRGQYV.

This clone was observed a few times. This chain uses TRBV6-5 with TRBJ1-2; 7 bases align to TRBD1. The V and J ends lost 6 bases and 4 bases, in that order; junction bases with no gene match: 5. Germline V gene lookup returns CDR1 MNHEY and CDR2 SVGAGI. The CDR3 is made up of 13 amino acids. CDR3 sequence: CASRRRDSYGYTF. The CDR3 DNA reads TGTGCCAGCAGACGCCGGGACAGCTATGGCTACACCTTC.

The sample holds a few counts of this clone. The chain has TRBV6-1 and TRBJ2-7; D perhaps matches TRBD1 (7 bases). Trimming left V 2 bases short and J 6 bases short, with 17 bases between. Germline CDR1 reads MNHNS; CDR2 reads SASEGT. This CDR3 comprises 15 residues. The CDR3 spells CASSENRAGGGEQYV. The CDR3 DNA sequence: TGTGCCAGCAGTGAAAATAGGGCAGGGGGAGGCGAGCAGTACGTC.

The V and J genes are TRBV5-1 and TRBJ2-7; 8 bases are shared with TRBD1. CDR1 SGHRS and CDR2 YFSETQ come from the germline V gene. V lost 0 bases, J lost 3 bases, and 5 bases stayed unmatched. CDR3 length: 15 amino acids. CDR3 sequence (DNA): TGCGCCAGCAGCTTGGGACAGGGGCCAAACTACGAGCAGTACTTC. It is translated as CASSLGQGPNYEQYF. The variable domain in full, with the rest retrieved from reference TRBV5-1 and TRBJ2-7, is KAGVTQTPRYLIKTRGQQVTLSCSPISGHRSVSWYQQTPGQGLQFLFEYFSETQRNKGNFPGRFSGRQFSNSRSEMNVSTLELGDSALYLCASSLGQGPNYEQYFGPGTRLTVT.

The chain has TRBV2 and TRBJ2-1; 8 bases match TRBD1. CDR3 size: 11 residues. Germline V gene sequence: CDR1 SNHLY, CDR2 FYNNEI. V trimming: 7 bases; J trimming: 15 bases; junction bases outside the gene matches: 8. The CDR3 DNA follows: TGTGCCAGCACTCTGGACAGGGTATCGTTCTTC. Its translation is CASTLDRVSFF.

The CDR3 DNA reads as TGTGCCAGCAGCTTAGAGTGGGGGGATGGCTACACCTTC. It encodes CASSLEWGDGYTF. This chain connects TRBV7-8 to TRBJ1-2, with a weak D call TRBD1 (5 bases). CDR3 length equals 13 residues. The germline V and J ends were trimmed by 1 base and 6 bases, with 9 bases remaining between them. In germline, CDR1 is SGHVS, CDR2 FQNEAQ.

V is TRBV1 and J is TRBJ1-1; the tabulated D call, TRBD1, remains unverified against the DNA. TRBV1 is designated a pseudogene. This CDR3 spans 14 amino acids. CDR3 amino acids: CTSSQNQVHTEAFF. For the CDR3, the DNA is TGCACCAGCAGCCAAAACCAGGTTCACACTGAAGCTTTCTTT.

V gene TRBV18 combines with J gene TRBJ1-1, with no clear D. Germline CDR1 and CDR2: KGHSH and LQKENI. V was trimmed by 1 base and J by 0 bases, leaving 9 bases between them. There are 15 residues in the CDR3. This CDR3 is CASSPLESMNTEAFF. The CDR3 nucleotides read TGTGCCAGCTCACCACTCGAGTCTATGAACACTGAAGCTTTCTTT.

The rearrangement joins TRBV25-1 to TRBJ1-2, with D perhaps matching TRBD1 (5 bases). V lost 5 bases to trimming and J lost 4 bases, with 14 bases between them. Germline CDR1 MGHDK, CDR2 SYGVNS. This CDR3 has 14 residues. CDR3 amino acids: CASSIDSPLYGYTF. CDR3 sequence (DNA): TGTGCCAGCAGTATAGACAGCCCCCTCTATGGCTACACCTTC.

The chain employs TRBV18 and TRBJ1-5; perhaps TRBD1 as D (5 bases). CDR1 KGHSH and CDR2 LQKENI come from the germline V gene. Trimming stripped 6 bases from V and 1 base from J, with 19 bases between. The CDR3 extends over 17 amino acids. CDR3 sequence (DNA): TGTGCCAGCTCCCCAAGTGTGGGAGGGGCGAGCAATCAGCCCCAGCATTTT. Translation: CASSPSVGGASNQPQHF.

This rearrangement joins TRBV27 to TRBJ1-4; 10 bases fit TRBD1. With V trimmed by 8 bases and J by 8 bases, 8 bases remained unmatched. Germline V gives CDR1 MNHEY, CDR2 SMNVEV (reference sequence). The CDR3 is made up of 14 amino acids. The CDR3 protein is CASGPDRGLEKLFF. CDR3 nucleotides: TGTGCCAGCGGACCGGACAGGGGGTTGGAAAAACTGTTTTTT.

The chain combines TRBV30 with TRBJ2-1; D is possibly TRBD2 (6 bases). This CDR3 comprises 15 residues. Germline V CDR1 and CDR2: GTSNPN, SVGIG (reference sequence). V shed 6 bases and J shed 4 bases, with 19 bases lying between them. The CDR3 DNA sequence: TGTGCCTGCCAGTCCCCGGGAGCATATTACAATGAGCAGTTCTTC. Translation: CACQSPGAYYNEQFF.

DNA for the CDR3: TGCGCCAGCAGCCAAGTGAGCGGGGATGGCTACACCTTC. This translates into CASSQVSGDGYTF. The chain combines TRBV4-1 with TRBJ1-2, with unresolved D. V shed 1 base and J shed 6 bases, with 9 bases lying between them. Per germline, CDR1 MGHRA and CDR2 YSYEKL. This CDR3 has 13 amino acids.

The chain employs TRBV5-1 and TRBJ2-7; D is possibly TRBD1 (5 bases). Germline assignment: CDR1 SGHRS and CDR2 YFSETQ. V lost 0 bases to trimming and J lost 2 bases, with 9 bases between them. The CDR3 consists of 14 residues. The CDR3 region is CASSLEAGTYEQYF. The CDR3, as DNA: TGCGCCAGCAGCTTGGAGGCAGGGACCTACGAGCAGTACTTC.

This sequence joins TRBV5-6 and TRBJ2-7, with TRBD1 matching 8 bases. The V gene's germline CDR1 is SGHDT and CDR2 YYEEEE. The V and J ends lost 1 base and 4 bases, in that order; junction bases with no gene match: 7. The CDR3 is 15 amino acids. The CDR3 loop is CASSLPGQGGYEQYV. The CDR3 nucleotides are TGTGCCAGCAGCTTGCCCGGACAGGGAGGTTACGAGCAGTACGTC.

The chain has TRBV5-5 and TRBJ1-2, with D uncertain. Trimming removed 5 bases from V and 4 bases from J, with 21 bases in between. CDR3 length: 16 residues. Germline V lookup: CDR1 SGHKS, CDR2 YYEKEE (reference sequence). The CDR3 reads CASSQDGGGLLYGYTF. The DNA of the CDR3 is TGTGCCAGCAGTCAAGACGGAGGCGGATTGCTCTATGGCTACACCTTC.

V usage is TRBV5-1 and J usage is TRBJ1-2; D unclear. CDR3 length: 13 amino acids. Germline assignment: CDR1 SGHRS and CDR2 YFSETQ. The ends were cut back, 0 bases at V and 3 bases at J, with 6 bases in the middle. CDR3 protein: CASSLDGDYGYTF. In DNA, the CDR3 is TGCGCCAGCAGCTTGGACGGGGACTATGGCTACACCTTC.

The rearrangement joins TRBV27 to TRBJ1-6, with 7 bases identical to TRBD1. Germline CDR1 reads MNHEY; CDR2 reads SMNVEV (reference sequence). The CDR3 is 15 amino acids. With V trimmed by 3 bases and J by 11 bases, 10 bases remained unmatched. The chain's CDR3 is CASSLGQGVSTPLHF. CDR3 DNA: TGTGCCAGCAGTTTGGGGCAGGGGGTATCCACACCCCTCCACTTT.

The chain recombines TRBV7-2 with TRBJ1-1, with unresolved D. CDR3 size: 13 residues. The V gene's germline CDR1 is SGHTA and CDR2 FQGNSA. Trimming stripped 2 bases from V and 1 base from J, with 5 bases between. The CDR3 spells CASSLYGNTEAFF. The CDR3, as DNA: TGTGCCAGCAGCTTATACGGGAACACTGAAGCTTTCTTT.

The chain uses TRBV15 and TRBJ1-6, with 7 bases matching TRBD1. The CDR3 has 14 amino acids. In germline, CDR1 is LNHNV, CDR2 YYDKDF (reference sequence). CDR3 nucleotide sequence: TGTGCTATAGCCGCCGGGACAGAGAATTCACCCCTCCACTTT. It translates to CAIAAGTENSPLHF.

The chain joins TRBV2 to TRBJ1-2; 8 bases are a match to TRBD1. The CDR3 covers 14 residues. Germline CDR1 is SNHLY and CDR2 is FYNNEI. The ends lost 3 bases at V and 4 bases at J; junction bases unmatched: 4. CDR3 sequence: CASSDDTGGYGYTF. CDR3 coding DNA: TGTGCCAGCAGTGATGACACAGGGGGCTATGGCTACACCTTC.

The V gene is TRBV30, the J gene TRBJ1-2; 7 nucleotides align to TRBD1. The junction had 1 base not matched to a gene; V was cut back by 0 bases and J by 6 bases. The CDR3 loop spans 12 amino acids. CDR1 and CDR2 (germline): GTSNPN, SVGIG (reference sequence). The CDR3 bases are TGTGCCTGGAGTGTTACAGGGGATGGCTACACCTTC. Translated: CAWSVTGDGYTF.

The rearrangement links TRBV19 to TRBJ1-1; 9 bases agree with TRBD1. The CDR3 has 15 residues. The V and J ends lost 6 bases and 3 bases, in that order; junction bases with no gene match: 8. Germline CDR1 reads LNHDA; CDR2 reads SQIVND (reference sequence). The CDR3 region has the DNA TGTGCCAGTAGGGACCGGACAGGGGCATACACTGAAGCTTTCTTT. It yields the protein CASRDRTGAYTEAFF.

This chain connects TRBV4-3 to TRBJ1-2; 7 bases fit TRBD1. Germline V gene sequence: CDR1 LGHNA, CDR2 YSLEER. V dropped 4 bases and J dropped 13; count of bases not matched to a gene: 6. The CDR3 covers 11 residues. CDR3 in amino acids: CASSLDRSFTF. For the CDR3, the DNA is TGCGCCAGCAGCCTGGACAGGAGCTTCACCTTC.

The J gene is TRBJ1-5, the V gene TRBV6-5; D possibly corresponds to TRBD1 (5 bases). Trimming removed 6 bases at V and 0 bases at J, with 12 bases between. In germline, CDR1 is MNHEY, CDR2 SVGAGI. There are 15 residues in the CDR3. The CDR3 DNA reads TGTGCCAGCAGACCGCAGGGAAATAGCAATCAGCCCCAGCATTTT. It codes for CASRPQGNSNQPQHF.

V and J are TRBV4-3 and TRBJ1-2, with D possibly being TRBD1 (5 bases). CDR1 and CDR2 from the germline V gene are LGHNA and YSLEER. V lost 4 bases to trimming and J lost 4 bases, with 19 bases between them. This CDR3 region has 16 residues. The CDR3 sequence is CASSRVGGGTAYGYTF. The CDR3 DNA reads as TGCGCCAGCAGCCGAGTGGGCGGCGGGACTGCCTATGGCTACACCTTC.

Of note for this clone: The same CDR3 also results from other DNA sequences found in this sample. The chain employs TRBV2 and TRBJ1-2; 8 bases agree with TRBD1. V lost 6 bases and J lost 4; bases outside the gene matches: 4. The CDR3 consists of 13 residues. CDR1 SNHLY and CDR2 FYNNEI come from the germline V gene. The CDR3 bases are TGTGCCAGCAGAGACAGGGGACCCTATGGCTACACCTTC. It translates to CASRDRGPYGYTF.